The 25 T cell receptor beta chains listed next were all sequenced from one sample in a study of beta chain features in type 1 diabetes. Whole-study results and caveats: Shorter TCRB CDR3s, moderately but significantly so, were found in Type 1 diabetes patients in all four CD4+ subsets.

These receptors' antigens are unknown. The authors reverse transcribed all of the isolated RNA, so sequencing captured expressed TCRB transcripts. Generated by immunoSEQ multiplex PCR, the TCRdb table keeps only in-frame clones and is missing some. The sample yields 60,000 or so clones, around half seen once. Input material: Tregs from blood. The receptors here all came from a woman aged 40 to 50 with type 1 diabetes.

The chain employs TRBV5-4 and TRBJ2-7, with no clear D. This CDR3 spans 12 amino acids. Trimming pared 2 bases from V and 5 bases from J, leaving 8 bases between. Germline V gives CDR1 SGHNT, CDR2 YYREEE (reference sequence). The CDR3 coding sequence is TGTGCCAGCAGCTTTAGTGCGGACGAGCAGTACTTC. Protein: CASSFSADEQYF.

The chain is built from TRBV7-2 and TRBJ1-2; 7 bases line up with TRBD1. The junction had 18 bases not matched to a gene; V was cut back by 5 bases and J by 6 bases. CDR3 size: 17 residues. Looked up from germline, CDR1 is SGHTA and CDR2 is FQGNSA. Written as DNA, the CDR3 is TGTGCCAGCAGCCACTATCCGGGACAGCCCTGGGGGCATGGCTACACCTTC. Protein: CASSHYPGQPWGHGYTF.

The table lists this clone with a few counts. The DNA of the CDR3 is TGTGCCAGCAGCACCCGAGCGGCTAGCAATCAGCCCCAGCATTTT. Protein product: CASSTRAASNQPQHF. The chain links TRBV7-2 to TRBJ1-5; D gene unclear. Trimming removed 5 bases at V and 0 bases at J, with 11 bases between. The CDR3 extends over 15 amino acids. In germline, CDR1 is SGHTA, CDR2 FQGNSA.

This clone has a handful of counts. V is TRBV7-2 and J is TRBJ2-3; 7 bases are shared with TRBD2. V was pared by 5 bases and J by 2 bases, with 13 bases of the junction left unmatched. The CDR3 is made up of 17 amino acids. CDR1 is SGHTA, CDR2 FQGNSA, per germline. CDR3 residues: CASSPPSPGLHTDTQYF. The CDR3 DNA reads as TGTGCCAGCAGCCCCCCATCCCCGGGACTACACACAGATACGCAGTATTTT.

The V call is TRBV30, the J call TRBJ2-4, with 8 bases identical to TRBD1. Germline V gene data show CDR1 as GTSNPN and CDR2 as SVGIG (reference sequence). CDR3 length: 12 amino acids. Losses at the gene ends were 5 bases for V and 9 bases for J; bases not matched to a gene: 6. CDR3 in amino acids: CAWGGQGGIQYF. CDR3 bases: TGTGCCTGGGGAGGACAGGGAGGCATTCAGTACTTC.

The V call is TRBV6-1, the J call TRBJ2-2; tentatively, D is TRBD1 (6 bases). The length of the CDR3 is 12 residues. V gave up 10 bases and J gave up 3 bases, with 9 bases separating them. Germline CDR1 and CDR2: MNHNS and SASEGT. CDR3 residues: CAIGQYTGELFF. The CDR3, as DNA: TGTGCCATCGGACAGTACACCGGGGAGCTGTTTTTT.

The V and J genes are TRBV18 and TRBJ1-2, with D unclear. This CDR3 contains 15 residues. V gave up 3 bases and J gave up 3 bases, with 14 bases separating them. Germline V gene lookup returns CDR1 KGHSH and CDR2 LQKENI. The DNA for the CDR3 is TGTGCCAGCTCACCTCAGCGAAGTAGCTACTATGGCTACACCTTC. Residues: CASSPQRSSYYGYTF.

The chain is built from TRBV18 and TRBJ2-1; the match to TRBD2 covers 10 bases. Germline CDR1 reads KGHSH; CDR2 reads LQKENI. The CDR3 has 16 residues. V lost 2 bases and J lost 7; bases outside the gene matches: 8. This CDR3 reads CASSPLSGGAKNEQFF. CDR3 DNA sequence: TGTGCCAGCTCACCATTAAGCGGGGGGGCGAAAAATGAGCAGTTCTTC.

This clone has a handful of counts. The chain has TRBV29-1 and TRBJ2-3, with TRBD2 identical over 11 bases. Germline assignment: CDR1 SQVTM and CDR2 ANQGSEA. This CDR3 contains 14 residues. Unmatched junction bases numbered 6, after V lost 4 bases and J lost 6 bases. CDR3 DNA: TGCAGCGTTGTCCCTAGCGGGGGGCGGGATACGCAGTATTTT. Its translation is CSVVPSGGRDTQYF.

The chain employs TRBV25-1 and TRBJ2-1; D might be TRBD2 (5 bases). Germline lookup yields CDR1 MGHDK and CDR2 SYGVNS. Trimming removed 8 bases from V and 0 bases from J, with 11 bases in between. CDR3 length equals 14 residues. Here the CDR3 reads CASAADYSYNEQFF. The CDR3 bases are TGTGCCAGCGCGGCAGACTACTCCTACAATGAGCAGTTCTTC.

This clone has just a few counts. The chain carries TRBV27 and TRBJ2-1; the match to TRBD2 covers 11 bases. J gave up 9 bases and V 5 bases, and 9 bases lay outside the gene matches. Germline-derived CDR1 and CDR2 are MNHEY and SMNVEV (reference sequence). The CDR3 extends over 15 amino acids. CDR3 nucleotide sequence: TGTGCCAGCAGTCCTGATAGCGGGAGGGCCGGTGAGCAGTTCTTC. This codes for CASSPDSGRAGEQFF.

The genes are TRBV4-1 and TRBJ1-1; D is perhaps TRBD1 (6 bases). The V end lost 2 bases, the J end lost 0 bases, and 13 bases lay between the germline ends. This CDR3 is built from 16 residues. Per the germline V gene, CDR1 is MGHRA and CDR2 is YSYEKL. CDR3 bases: TGCGCCAGCAGCCAACAACCCCAGGGGATGAACACTGAAGCTTTCTTT. Its protein product is CASSQQPQGMNTEAFF.

This clone was counted only a few times. The chain combines TRBV11-2 with TRBJ1-1; D may be TRBD1 (5 bases). Between the trimmed V and J ends, which lost 6 bases and 0 bases, there was a span of 8 bases. The CDR3 runs 13 residues. The V gene's germline CDR1 is SGHAT and CDR2 FQNNGV. The CDR3 reads CASRGRVNTEAFF. The CDR3 DNA follows: TGTGCCAGCAGGGGCAGGGTGAACACTGAAGCTTTCTTT. Full variable domain (missing parts from reference TRBV11-2 and TRBJ1-1): EAGVAQSPRYKIIEKRQSVAFWCNPISGHATLYWYQQILGQGPKLLIQFQNNGVVDDSQLPKDRFSAERLKGVDSTLKIQPAKLEDSAVYLCASRGRVNTEAFFGQGTRLTVV.

The gene calls are TRBV6-5 and TRBJ1-4; 7 bases are shared with TRBD1. Germline V lookup: CDR1 MNHEY, CDR2 SVGAGI. The CDR3 is 14 residues long. V lost 4 bases and J lost 3; bases outside the gene matches: 2. The CDR3 here is CASSSDRSNEKLFF. CDR3 DNA sequence: TGTGCCAGCAGTTCGGACAGGTCTAATGAAAAACTGTTTTTT.

This CDR3 is CAISGAANSYEQYF. DNA of the CDR3: TGTGCCATCAGTGGAGCAGCGAACTCCTACGAGCAGTACTTC. The chain joins TRBV10-3 to TRBJ2-7; D remains unclear. The germline CDR1 and CDR2 sequences are ENHRY and SYGVKD. V lost 4 bases and J lost 0, with 10 bases in between. This CDR3 is 14 amino acids long.

V and J are TRBV7-2 and TRBJ2-5, with a tentative D call TRBD2 (5 bases). The CDR3 runs to 14 residues. Germline lookup yields CDR1 SGHTA and CDR2 FQGNSA. Trimming pared 5 bases from V and 2 bases from J, leaving 12 bases between. This CDR3 reads CASSPRRGQETQYF. The CDR3 DNA sequence: TGTGCCAGCAGCCCGAGACGGGGTCAAGAGACCCAGTACTTC.

The chain links TRBV6-1 to TRBJ2-1, with 8 bases aligning to TRBD2. Germline values: CDR1 MNHNS, CDR2 SASEGT. The trim removed 4 bases at V and 5 bases at J, leaving 13 bases unmatched. The CDR3 runs 17 residues. The CDR3 sequence is CASSGGFGGLGNNEQFF. CDR3 DNA: TGTGCCAGCAGTGGGGGGTTCGGGGGACTAGGGAACAATGAGCAGTTCTTC.

In nucleotides, the CDR3 is TGTGCCAGCTCATCAGAAGACAGGGACGAGCAGTACTTC. It is translated as CASSSEDRDEQYF. The chain combines TRBV18 with TRBJ2-7; 7 nucleotides agree with TRBD1. The CDR3 totals 13 residues. J lost 5 bases, V lost 5 bases, and 6 bases had no gene match. The V gene's germline CDR1 is KGHSH and CDR2 LQKENI.

The V call is TRBV29-1, the J call TRBJ1-4, with D possibly TRBD1 on 5 matching bases. Looked up from germline, CDR1 is SQVTM and CDR2 is ANQGSEA. CDR3 size: 12 residues. The V end was cut by 4 bases, the J end by 7 bases, with 10 bases between. The CDR3 loop is CSVGQGGEKLFF. In nucleotides, the CDR3 is TGCAGCGTTGGGCAGGGAGGTGAAAAACTGTTTTTT.

The gene calls are TRBV5-1 and TRBJ1-1; 8 bases are shared with TRBD1. The CDR3 has 15 amino acids. Per germline, CDR1 SGHRS and CDR2 YFSETQ. Unmatched junction bases numbered 6, after V lost 3 bases and J lost 2 bases. The CDR3 sequence is CASSSWTGSNTEAFF. The CDR3 bases are TGCGCCAGCAGCTCTTGGACAGGGTCTAACACTGAAGCTTTCTTT.

This chain connects TRBV29-1 to TRBJ1-5; 8 bases map to TRBD1. The CDR3 is 13 residues long. The V gene end was trimmed by 3 bases and the J gene end by 4 bases; junction bases not matched to a gene: 2. Germline V gene data show CDR1 as SQVTM and CDR2 as ANQGSEA. CDR3 bases: TGCAGCGTTGACCAGGGGGCTAATCAGCCCCAGCATTTT. Translation: CSVDQGANQPQHF.

This rearrangement joins TRBV2 to TRBJ2-5; D might be TRBD2 (6 bases). The last part of the DNA fits TRBJ2-7 better; the J call may be wrong. CDR3 length: 14 residues. The germline gives CDR1 SNHLY, CDR2 FYNNEI. This CDR3 is CASRPGLLSYEQYF. CDR3 bases: TGTGCCAGCAGGCCGGGACTTCTCTCCTACGAGCAGTACTTC.

This chain links TRBV5-1 with TRBJ2-5; 7 nucleotides agree with TRBD1. V was clipped by 3 bases and J by 1 base; unmatched bases: 3. The CDR3 length is 14 residues. Germline V gives CDR1 SGHRS, CDR2 YFSETQ. The CDR3 DNA reads as TGCGCCAGCAGCTCGGGACAGCTCCAAGAGACCCAGTACTTC. It is translated as CASSSGQLQETQYF. Together with reference TRBV5-1 and TRBJ2-5, the CDR3 gives the full variable domain: KAGVTQTPRYLIKTRGQQVTLSCSPISGHRSVSWYQQTPGQGLQFLFEYFSETQRNKGNFPGRFSGRQFSNSRSEMNVSTLELGDSALYLCASSSGQLQETQYFGPGTRLLVL.

This clone was seen many times. The V call is TRBV14, the J call TRBJ1-5; the D is unclear. Per germline, CDR1 SGHDN and CDR2 FVKESK. The CDR3 length is 12 residues. The V end was cut by 6 bases, the J end by 2 bases, with 5 bases between. The CDR3: CASSGGNQPQHF. The CDR3 bases are TGTGCCAGCAGTGGAGGCAATCAGCCCCAGCATTTT.

This clone was picked up a small number of times. A read error may produce the germline difference seen at one junction end. In DNA form, the CDR3 reads TGTGCCAGCAGCCCCCGGGGGTCTACGGAACCCCACCGCTTC. Protein product: CASSPRGSTEPHRF. The chain carries TRBV9 and TRBJ2-7, with a possible D match to TRBD2 (6 bases). Germline loops: CDR1 SGDLS, CDR2 YYNGEE. CDR3 length: 14 residues.